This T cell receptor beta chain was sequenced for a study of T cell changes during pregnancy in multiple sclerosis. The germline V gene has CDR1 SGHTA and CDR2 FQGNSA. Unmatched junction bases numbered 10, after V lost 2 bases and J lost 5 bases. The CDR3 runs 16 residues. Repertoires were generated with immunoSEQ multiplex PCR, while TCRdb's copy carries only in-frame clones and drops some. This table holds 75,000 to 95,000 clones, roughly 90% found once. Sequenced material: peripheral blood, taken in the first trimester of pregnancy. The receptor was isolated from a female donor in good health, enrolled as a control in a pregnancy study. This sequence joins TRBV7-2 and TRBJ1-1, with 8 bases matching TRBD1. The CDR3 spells CASSLKPKDRATEAFF. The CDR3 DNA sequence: TGTGCCAGCAGCTTAAAGCCTAAGGACAGGGCGACTGAAGCTTTCTTT.